The rows below give T cell receptor beta chains drawn from one sample of a study of PD-1 blockade in mismatch repair-deficient tumors. Sequencing was performed with immunoSEQ multiplex PCR; in TCRdb, only in-frame clones are kept and a portion is missing. The data contain under 50,000 clones, over 80% of them singletons. Source: PBMCs, taken approximately 9 months after starting pembrolizumab. The receptors stem from an adult with mismatch repair-deficient cancer. CDR3s include the opening cysteine and the closing phenylalanine or tryptophan. D genes are given only for firm matches. Expanded clones get a size class; other rows say once, few or many, or leave the size out.

j_call: TRBJ2-2; clone_size: -; d_call: TRBD2; v_call: TRBV2; cdr3_aa: CASSGEGGPSGELFF; cdr3_nt: TGTGCCAGCAGTGGGGAGGGAGGGCCCTCCGGGGAGCTGTTTTTT
j_call: TRBJ1-6; clone_size: few; d_call: TRBD1; v_call: TRBV5-1; cdr3_aa: CASKGAGDSPLHF; cdr3_nt: TGCGCCAGCAAGGGGGCTGGGGATTCACCCCTCCACTTT
j_call: TRBJ1-1; clone_size: -; d_call: -; v_call: TRBV7-8; cdr3_aa: CASSLAAGNTEAFF; cdr3_nt: TGTGCCAGCAGCTTAGCGGCGGGGAACACTGAAGCTTTCTTT
j_call: TRBJ1-6; clone_size: -; d_call: -; v_call: TRBV2; cdr3_aa: CASKLTANSPLHF; cdr3_nt: TGTGCCAGCAAATTGACAGCGAATTCACCCCTCCACTTT
j_call: TRBJ1-4; clone_size: -; d_call: -; v_call: TRBV9; cdr3_aa: CASSQGFHREKLFF; cdr3_nt: TGTGCCAGCTCCCAGGGTTTCCACCGGGAAAAACTGTTTTTT
j_call: TRBJ1-5; clone_size: -; d_call: -; v_call: TRBV6-5; cdr3_aa: CASSYSSGYDQPQHF; cdr3_nt: TGTGCCAGCAGTTACTCGTCGGGGTACGATCAGCCCCAGCATTTT
j_call: TRBJ1-5; clone_size: -; d_call: TRBD1; v_call: TRBV6-6; cdr3_aa: CASSYQQGHQPQHF; cdr3_nt: TGTGCCAGCAGTTATCAACAGGGGCATCAGCCCCAGCATTTT
j_call: TRBJ2-1; clone_size: -; d_call: -; v_call: TRBV7-3; cdr3_aa: CASSLDRAGGHNEQFF; cdr3_nt: TGTGCCAGCAGCTTAGACAGGGCAGGAGGGCACAATGAGCAGTTCTTC
j_call: TRBJ2-1; clone_size: -; d_call: TRBD1; v_call: TRBV19; cdr3_aa: CASSTPGQLYNEQFF; cdr3_nt: TGTGCCAGTAGTACGCCGGGACAGTTATACAATGAGCAGTTCTTC
j_call: TRBJ2-5; clone_size: -; d_call: -; v_call: TRBV28; cdr3_aa: CGGRLGLLSETQYF; cdr3_nt: TGTGGGGGGAGGCTAGGACTCCTTTCGGAGACCCAGTACTTC
j_call: TRBJ2-7; clone_size: -; d_call: TRBD1; v_call: TRBV5-4; cdr3_aa: CASSFTGTGGEYF; cdr3_nt: TGTGCCAGCAGCTTTACCGGGACAGGGGGCGAGTACTTC
j_call: TRBJ2-1; clone_size: -; d_call: TRBD2; v_call: TRBV20-1; cdr3_aa: CKTAREGEQFF; cdr3_nt: TGCAAGACCGCCAGGGAGGGTGAGCAGTTCTTC
j_call: TRBJ2-1; clone_size: once; d_call: TRBD2; v_call: TRBV9; cdr3_aa: CASSDGLAANNEQFF; cdr3_nt: TGTGCCAGCAGTGACGGACTAGCGGCGAACAATGAGCAGTTCTTC
j_call: TRBJ2-2; clone_size: -; d_call: TRBD2; v_call: TRBV6-5; cdr3_aa: CASNQGLANTGELFF; cdr3_nt: TGTGCCAGCAATCAGGGACTAGCAAACACCGGGGAGCTGTTTTTT
j_call: TRBJ2-7; clone_size: once; d_call: TRBD1; v_call: TRBV14; cdr3_aa: CASSPQQGDEQYF; cdr3_nt: TGTGCCAGCAGCCCTCAACAGGGGGACGAGCAGTACTTC
j_call: TRBJ2-5; clone_size: -; d_call: TRBD2; v_call: TRBV5-1; cdr3_aa: CASSLGRLAGGQETQYF; cdr3_nt: TGCGCCAGCAGCTTGGGCCGACTAGCGGGAGGGCAAGAGACCCAGTACTTC
j_call: TRBJ1-6; clone_size: -; d_call: TRBD1; v_call: TRBV18; cdr3_aa: CASSRDRGYNSPLHF; cdr3_nt: TGTGCCAGCTCACGGGACAGGGGCTACAATTCACCCCTCCACTTT
j_call: TRBJ2-7; clone_size: -; d_call: -; v_call: TRBV2; cdr3_aa: CASSSPGSDEQYF; cdr3_nt: TGTGCCAGCAGTTCACCGGGTTCGGACGAGCAGTACTTC
j_call: TRBJ1-3; clone_size: few; d_call: -; v_call: TRBV19; cdr3_aa: CASSPGQLSGNTIYF; cdr3_nt: TGTGCCAGTAGTCCAGGACAACTCTCTGGAAACACCATATATTTT